Reported below is one T cell receptor (beta chain). This sample is drawn from a study of blood T cell repertoires in COVID-19. Across the study: COVID-19 samples from acute and convalescent phases originated in the United States, Italy and Spain. The cDNA or gDNA used as material had been derived from T cells, B-cell-depleted T cells, or PBMCs.

Participants had their cohort set by participant-reported clinical history. Per the authors' pipeline: How many nucleated cells were present was estimated from reference gene primer amplification. This table comes from immunoSEQ multiplex PCR, and its TCRdb copy is limited to in-frame clones, with some not included. That table gives V, J and clone size, and the DNA gave D and trimming. The profile shows 200,000 to 300,000 clones, around 88% of them singletons. Material: PBMCs or T cells enriched from blood (not recorded which). The clonotype was recovered from a woman between 40 and 50 years old with acute COVID-19.

CDR3 sequence (DNA): TGTGCCAGCAGTGAATCAGGACTAGTGCGCACCGGGGAGCTGTTTTTT. Amino acids: CASSESGLVRTGELFF. The chain couples TRBV25-1 to TRBJ2-2; 7 bases agree with TRBD2. The CDR3 extends over 16 amino acids. In germline, CDR1 is MGHDK, CDR2 SYGVNS. J gave up 4 bases and V 1 base, and 6 bases lay outside the gene matches.